The next 18 T cell receptor beta chains were all read from a single sample in a study of T cells in Graves' hyperthyroidism and ophthalmopathy. RNA transcripts were the template for amplifying TCR beta CDR3 regions. HTBI primers drove first-round RT-PCR of the TCR CDR3. Via MiXCR, TCRdb re-called the multiplex PCR reads, giving one row per CDR3 protein. The profile shows nearly 600,000 distinct CDR3 sequences, approximately 15% of them singletons. Material for sequencing was blood. The receptors derive from a woman in her twenties or thirties with Graves' hyperthyroidism that later progressed to Graves' ophthalmopathy.

This clonotype was observed a few times. The chain combines TRBV10-2 with TRBJ2-3, with a possible D match to TRBD2 (5 bases). V dropped 3 bases and J dropped 1 base, with 5 bases sitting between them. Germline values: CDR1 WSHSY, CDR2 SAAADI. The CDR3 runs 13 residues. The chain's CDR3 is CASSEAGTDTQYF. For the CDR3, the DNA is TGCGCCAGCAGTGAAGCGGGCACAGATACGCAGTATTTT.

This clonotype was detected ten times or more. The J gene is TRBJ1-1, the V gene TRBV7-9; D ambiguous. CDR3 size: 14 residues. V was trimmed by 0 bases and J by 1 base, leaving 6 bases between them. Germline V gene data show CDR1 as SEHNR and CDR2 as FQNEAQ (reference sequence). CDR3 sequence: CASSLARTNTEAFF. CDR3 in DNA: TGTGCCAGCAGCTTAGCTCGAACGAACACTGAAGCTTTCTTT.

This clonotype was counted only a few times. J is TRBJ2-1 and V is TRBV5-1; TRBD2 matches at 7 bases. Germline values: CDR1 SGHRS, CDR2 YFSETQ. The CDR3 has 16 amino acids. Germline trimming cut 4 bases from V and 3 bases from J; bases unmatched to any gene: 10. In DNA form, the CDR3 reads TGCGCCAGCAGCACCCGGGTTGCTAGCGGCTACAATGAGCAGTTCTTC. It yields the protein CASSTRVASGYNEQFF.

The chain uses TRBV4-3 and TRBJ2-1, with no clear D. There are 16 residues in the CDR3. In germline, CDR1 is LGHNA, CDR2 YSLEER. V gave up 3 bases and J gave up 3 bases, with 15 bases separating them. CDR3 in DNA: TGCGCCAGCAGCCATGAAAGGCCAGCAAGCTACAATGAGCAGTTCTTC. Translated, it gives CASSHERPASYNEQFF.

The V and J genes are TRBV19 and TRBJ1-2; TRBD1 is a possible D gene (5 bases). Germline assignment: CDR1 LNHDA and CDR2 SQIVND (reference sequence). V lost 8 bases, J lost 9 bases, and 16 bases lay in between. The CDR3 is made up of 12 amino acids. CDR3 nucleotide sequence: TGTGCCAGTTGGGACTTGGTGAATAGCTACACCTTC. The encoded protein is CASWDLVNSYTF.

The table lists this clonotype with a few counts. This chain uses TRBV5-1 with TRBJ2-1, with 14 bases lining up with TRBD2. From germline, CDR1 is SGHRS and CDR2 YFSETQ. The J segment lost 6 bases and the V segment lost 3 bases, leaving 5 bases of the junction unmatched. The CDR3 runs to 16 residues. The CDR3 is CASSSKGTSGSNEQFF. In DNA form, the CDR3 reads TGCGCCAGCAGCTCCAAAGGGACTAGCGGGAGCAATGAGCAGTTCTTC.

This clonotype was found many times. CDR3 amino acids: CASSRRDRERWTEAFF. CDR3 nucleotides: TGTGCCAGCAGCCGACGGGACAGGGAGCGATGGACTGAAGCTTTCTTT. This chain links TRBV3-1 with TRBJ1-1; 9 nucleotides align to TRBD1. The length of the CDR3 is 16 residues. The V gene's germline CDR1 is LGHDT and CDR2 YNNKEL (reference sequence). Trimming removed 4 bases from V and 5 bases from J; junction bases left unmatched: 11.

This clonotype was observed once. The gene calls are TRBV7-3 and TRBJ2-5; a possible D gene is TRBD2 (6 bases). With 2 bases removed from V and 5 bases from J, the gap between germline ends came to 12 bases. Looked up from germline, CDR1 is SGHTA and CDR2 is FQGTGA. This CDR3 contains 14 residues. CDR3 nucleotides: TGTGCCAGCAGCTTAGATACGGGAGCTGAGACCCAGTACTTC. It encodes CASSLDTGAETQYF. Full variable domain (missing parts from reference TRBV7-3 and TRBJ2-5): GAGVSQTPSNKVTEKGKYVELRCDPISGHTALYWYRQSLGQGPEFLIYFQGTGAADDSGLPNDRFFAVRPEGSVSTLKIQRTERGDSAVYLCASSLDTGAETQYFGPGTRLLVL.

Concerning this clonotype: This clone may be a read error of a much larger clone one base away. The chain carries TRBV5-1 and TRBJ1-1, with 9 bases aligning to TRBD1. This CDR3 comprises 15 residues. CDR1 is SGHRS, CDR2 YFSETQ, per germline. Here the CDR3 reads CASSGSTTGGTEASF. Here the CDR3 DNA reads TGCGCCAGCAGCGGTTCTACAACAGGGGGCACTGAAGCTTCCTTT. Supplemented by reference TRBV5-1 and TRBJ1-1, the full variable domain reads KAGVTQTPRYLIKTRGQQVTLSCSPISGHRSVSWYQQTPGQGLQFLFEYFSETQRNKGNFPGRFSGRQFSNSRSEMNVSTLELGDSALYLCASSGSTTGGTEASFGQGTRLTVV.

This clonotype was seen repeatedly, ten times or more. The CDR3 here is CASSHTGLAGDEQYF. In DNA form, the CDR3 reads TGCGCCAGCAGCCACACGGGACTAGCGGGAGACGAGCAGTACTTC. The chain has TRBV4-1 and TRBJ2-7, with 14 bases aligning to TRBD2. This CDR3 is built from 15 residues. CDR1 and CDR2 (germline): MGHRA, YSYEKL. V dropped 3 bases and J dropped 5; count of bases not matched to a gene: 3.

Many counts were recorded for this clonotype. V is TRBV9 and J is TRBJ2-7; the D is unclear. Germline V CDR1 and CDR2: SGDLS, YYNGEE. This CDR3 contains 13 residues. V was cut by 4 bases and J by 4 bases, with 12 bases left in between. As DNA, the CDR3 is TGTGCCAGCAGCCCAAGGGCGGAATACGAGCAGTACTTC. It codes for CASSPRAEYEQYF.

This clonotype was recorded at least ten times. V and J are TRBV28 and TRBJ2-1; 10 nucleotides align to TRBD2. CDR1 and CDR2 (germline): MDHEN, SYDVKM. The CDR3 spans 15 residues. Trimming cost V 6 bases and J 1 base; bases outside gene matches: 3. This CDR3 reads CASRTSGKSYNEQFF. The CDR3 bases are TGTGCCAGCAGAACTAGCGGGAAGTCCTACAATGAGCAGTTCTTC.

This clonotype was recorded many times. The chain links TRBV20-1 to TRBJ2-5, with D maybe TRBD1 (5 bases). The V end lost 1 base, the J end lost 5 bases, and 17 bases lay between the germline ends. The V gene's germline CDR1 is DFQATT and CDR2 SNEGSKA (reference sequence). The CDR3 length is 15 residues. The CDR3 loop reads CSARANQGLLETQYF. The CDR3 DNA reads TGCAGTGCTAGAGCCAATCAGGGCCTCCTGGAGACCCAGTACTTC.

This clonotype has just a few counts. This rearrangement joins TRBV5-1 to TRBJ2-5; 8 bases are a match to TRBD2. The trim removed 2 bases at V and 2 bases at J, leaving 8 bases unmatched. Germline values: CDR1 SGHRS, CDR2 YFSETQ. The CDR3 runs 16 residues. DNA of the CDR3: TGCGCCAGCAGCTTCGGGCCTAGCGGGCAACAAGAGACCCAGTACTTC. It specifies CASSFGPSGQQETQYF.

Written as DNA, the CDR3 is TGTGCCAGCAGCTACGGACAGGGGAGCGATGGCTACACCTTC. This translates into CASSYGQGSDGYTF. This chain joins TRBV7-9 and TRBJ1-2; TRBD1 agrees at 9 bases. The length of the CDR3 is 14 residues. The germline V gene encodes CDR1 SEHNR and CDR2 FQNEAQ (reference sequence). V was clipped by 4 bases and J by 6 bases; unmatched bases: 6.

This clonotype turned up a few times. V gene TRBV20-1 combines with J gene TRBJ2-7, with TRBD1 matching over 10 bases. Germline V gives CDR1 DFQATT, CDR2 SNEGSKA (reference sequence). The CDR3 length is 14 residues. V lost 6 bases to trimming and J lost 3 bases; unmatched junction nucleotides: 8. The CDR3 DNA reads TGCAGTGCCACGGCCCGGGACAGGGGCTACGAGCAGTACTTC. Encoded protein: CSATARDRGYEQYF.

As for this clonotype: This may come from a read error, since a much larger clone is one base off. The CDR3 protein is CTSSLASRDTQYF. The CDR3 nucleotides are TGCACCAGCAGCTTGGCCTCTAGAGATACGCAGTATTTT. The rearrangement links TRBV5-1 to TRBJ2-3; D gene uncertain. This CDR3 region has 13 residues. Germline CDR1 SGHRS, CDR2 YFSETQ. Full variable domain (missing parts from reference TRBV5-1 and TRBJ2-3): KAGVTQTPRYLIKTRGQQVTLSCSPISGHRSVSWYQQTPGQGLQFLFEYFSETQRNKGNFPGRFSGRQFSNSRSEMNVSTLELGDSALYLCTSSLASRDTQYFGPGTRLTVL.

This clonotype was counted only a few times. This chain uses TRBV4-1 with TRBJ2-1; no clear D gene. The CDR3 is 14 residues long. Trimming cost V 6 bases and J 0 bases, with 9 bases left between them. Germline assignment: CDR1 MGHRA and CDR2 YSYEKL. Here the CDR3 reads CASRDRSSYNEQFF. The CDR3 DNA is TGCGCCAGCAGAGACCGGAGCTCCTACAATGAGCAGTTCTTC.